The clone carrying this T cell receptor beta chain came up many times. This sample was taken from a study of T cells in Graves' hyperthyroidism and ophthalmopathy. Amplification of TCR beta CDR3 regions used RNA as the template. The HTBI set primed first-round TCR CDR3 RT-PCR. Via MiXCR, TCRdb re-called the multiplex PCR reads, giving one row per CDR3 protein. The table has a few hundred thousand distinct CDR3 sequences, 15% to 19% seen once. The CDR3 is made up of 14 amino acids. The germline V and J ends were trimmed by 5 bases and 5 bases, with 15 bases remaining between them. Germline values: CDR1 SGHAT, CDR2 FQNNGV.

The sequence was collected from a woman aged 25 to 45 with Graves' hyperthyroidism. Sequencing was performed on blood. The chain employs TRBV11-2 and TRBJ2-5; D unresolved. The CDR3 DNA sequence: TGTGCCAGCAGCCCTACAGTGGGCCGGGAGACCCAGTACTTC. It codes for CASSPTVGRETQYF.